This T cell receptor (beta chain) was captured by sequencing in a study of cytomegalovirus exposure and HLA in healthy donors. Whole-study results and caveats: CMV antigen specificity was confirmed in vitro for three CMV-associated chains.

PCR amplification relied on 60 Vbeta primers (plus 13 Jbeta primers). TCRdb's table, derived via immunoSEQ multiplex PCR, lists solely in-frame clones and lacks some. Here the sample spans 100,000 or so clones, around 80% being singletons. Germline V gene lookup returns CDR1 SNHLY and CDR2 FYNNEI. The CDR3 extends over 13 amino acids. With 8 bases clipped from V and 6 bases from J, the junction kept 8 bases outside the gene matches. Worth noting for this clone: Its matching antigen is unknown.

The clonotype comes from a woman aged 40-49 years in good health and CMV-seronegative. The chain links TRBV2 to TRBJ1-2; 8 bases are a match to TRBD1. Sample: PBMCs. CDR3 sequence: CASGRTGPDGYTF. The CDR3 DNA reads TGTGCCAGCGGGAGGACAGGGCCGGATGGCTACACCTTC.